This is a list of T cell receptor beta chains from one sample in a study of technical replicates of blood from a few donors. The data were produced by immunoSEQ multiplex PCR, yet TCRdb's version contains in-frame clones alone and is incomplete. The table shows 65,000 to 85,000 clones, with 85% to 95% occurring only once. The sequencing sample was made of T cells isolated from PBMCs. These receptors originate from a human donor in good health. CDR3s include the opening cysteine and the closing phenylalanine or tryptophan.

J | V | CDR3
TRBJ2-3 | TRBV30 | CAWTPGLGVGDTQYF
TRBJ2-7 | TRBV30 | CAWSKHTTNEQYF
TRBJ2-7 | TRBV30 | CAWSPRPYEQYF
TRBJ1-2 | TRBV5-4 | CASRETSGEGYTF
TRBJ1-2 | TRBV5-6 | CASSLGQFSNYGYTF
TRBJ2-3 | TRBV7-9 | CASSYGLAGGTDTQYF
TRBJ1-3 | TRBV6-5 | CASSPLTGNTIYF
TRBJ1-2 | TRBV7-2 | CASSLVTSGRVNGYTF
TRBJ2-1 | TRBV30 | CAWRTAGGPREFF
TRBJ1-5 | TRBV7-2 | CASSSLNQPQHF
TRBJ2-2 | TRBV5-1 | CASPSGNTGELFF
TRBJ1-5 | TRBV11-2 | CASSFTQDYNQPQHF
TRBJ1-2 | TRBV28 | CASSLSSRGGYGYTF
TRBJ2-6 | TRBV6-5 | CASSSLRSGANVLTF
TRBJ1-3 | TRBV10-3 | CAIKSSGNTIYF
TRBJ2-6 | TRBV19 | CASSKGTVPSGANVLTF
TRBJ2-1 | TRBV6-5 | CASSTGLASNEQFF
TRBJ1-4 | TRBV29-1 | CSVGSPGQGDEKLFF
TRBJ2-7 | TRBV15 | CATSRGHSYEQYF
TRBJ2-1 | TRBV4-2 | CASSQATSGRLGNEQFF
TRBJ1-5 | TRBV7-6 | CASSLVQGNSNQPQHF
TRBJ1-3 | TRBV30 | CAWSEGAGNTIYF
TRBJ1-5 | TRBV2 | CARGTAINQPQHF
TRBJ2-1 | TRBV10-3 | CAISGRDRGGTSGYNEQFF
TRBJ2-7 | TRBV20-1 | CSADSAYEQYF
TRBJ2-7 | TRBV30 | CAWSLLAGGIYEQYF
TRBJ1-5 | TRBV7-2 | CASSATTGGGLYSNQPQHF
TRBJ2-7 | TRBV15 | CATSKGVLAGTYEQYF
TRBJ2-2 | TRBV30 | CALKTSGSYGTGELFF